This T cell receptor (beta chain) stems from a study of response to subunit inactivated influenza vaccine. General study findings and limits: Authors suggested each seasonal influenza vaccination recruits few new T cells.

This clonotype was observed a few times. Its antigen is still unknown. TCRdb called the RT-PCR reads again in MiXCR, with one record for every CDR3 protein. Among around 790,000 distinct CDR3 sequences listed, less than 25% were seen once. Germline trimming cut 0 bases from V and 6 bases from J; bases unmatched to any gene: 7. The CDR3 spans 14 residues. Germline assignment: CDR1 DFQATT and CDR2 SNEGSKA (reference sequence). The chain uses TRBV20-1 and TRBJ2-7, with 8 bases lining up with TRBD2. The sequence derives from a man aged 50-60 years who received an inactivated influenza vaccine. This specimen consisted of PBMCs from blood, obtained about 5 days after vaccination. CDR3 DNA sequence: TGCAGTGCTAGAGATCACGGGGGGGCATCCGAGCAGTACTTC. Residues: CSARDHGGASEQYF.